This TCR beta chain stems from a study of blood T cell repertoires in COVID-19. The count of this clone is one. V dropped 1 base and J dropped 1 base, with 14 bases sitting between them. CDR1 is GTSNPN and CDR2 is SVGIG in the germline V gene (reference sequence). The CDR3 is 15 residues long. Libraries were prepared by immunoSEQ multiplex PCR; TCRdb keeps only in-frame clonotypes and omits some of them. The data show more than 250,000 clones, with around nine tenths seen just once and approximately 5.2% held by the top ten. This receptor was taken from a woman aged 25 to 39 who had recovered from COVID-19. The sample consisted of PBMCs or T cells enriched from blood (not recorded which). V is TRBV30 and J is TRBJ2-7, with D possibly TRBD1 on 6 matching bases. The CDR3 here is CAWSAYRVQSYEQYF. CDR3 DNA sequence: TGTGCCTGGAGTGCTTACAGGGTCCAGTCCTACGAGCAGTACTTC.